This T cell receptor beta chain comes out of a study of control samples from healthy donors and cancer patients. The germline gives CDR1 LGHDT, CDR2 YNNKEL (reference sequence). V lost 3 bases, J lost 1 base, and 10 bases stayed unmatched. CDR3 length: 17 residues. TCRdb's copy holds only in-frame clones and misses some; the assay was immunoSEQ multiplex PCR. The sample records about 120,000 clones, roughly 91% being singletons. V and J are TRBV3-1 (or the pseudogene TRBV3-2) and TRBJ2-5, with 8 bases fitting TRBD2. Sequenced: PBMCs. This clonotype was sampled from a man aged 45-65 years with head and neck cancer. DNA for the CDR3: TGTGCCAGCAGCCACCCTTTAGCGGGGTGGGGCCAAGAGACCCAGTACTTC. Its protein product is CASSHPLAGWGQETQYF.